This T cell receptor (beta chain) was identified during a study of CD8+ T cells in alopecia areata. The overall study: C3H/HeJ graft donors with spontaneous alopecia, aged roughly 6-13 months, supplied skin that was transplanted onto female C3H/HeJ mice aged about 7-10 weeks. Study-wide results and caveats: Sequence data from scalp samples additionally include resident alphabeta T cells of normal skin. Lesional scalp exceeded normal scalp in clonality, especially in alopecia totalis/universalis.

Looked up from germline, CDR1 is FNHDT and CDR2 is SITEND (reference sequence). The CDR3 spans 11 residues. V shed 4 bases and J shed 2 bases, with 2 bases lying between them. Extracted from the samples, RNA was reverse transcribed into cDNA to serve as the sequencing template. Generated by immunoSEQ multiplex PCR, the TCRdb table keeps only in-frame clones and is missing some. Observed in the sample are about 300,000 clones, none of them singletons. A note on this clone: Its antigen is not known. Mouse gene names apply. The read terminates 4 residues ahead of where the CDR3 ends, so the germline J gene completes it.

A sort of pooled cutaneous lymph node cells used CD4, CD8alpha, NKG2D, NKG2ACE and other stains. The chain employs TRBV19 and TRBJ2-3; no reliable D call. This clonotype was obtained from a C3H/HeJ mouse with alopecia areata. The mouse strain carries the MHC haplotype H2-k. Sample: CD4+ T cells sorted from a lymph node. The part of the CDR3 DNA that was read is TGTGCCAGCAGTCTTGCAGAA. Amino acid sequence: CASSLAE. The full CDR3 protein is CASSLAETLYF.